This T cell receptor (beta chain) was recorded in a study of Tregs in tolerant kidney transplant recipients. Study context: Mixed chimerism was transient after nonmyeloablative marrow transplants from related graft donors. Study-level points and caveats: Antigen-driven expansion was suggested because donor-specific Tregs expanded more than all Tregs in tolerant patients.

V lost 0 bases to trimming and J lost 3 bases; unmatched junction nucleotides: 8. The CDR3 length is 16 residues. The table came from immunoSEQ multiplex PCR; TCRdb's copy has only in-frame clones and leaves some out. Of tens of thousands of clones in the sample, roughly 91% were seen once. This clone has only one observation. Its antigen is not identified. This clonotype was obtained from a human donor who received a combined kidney and bone marrow transplant. The genes are TRBV23-1 and TRBJ2-7; 7 positions match TRBD1. TRBV23-1 is known as an ORF, though its function is uncertain. This material consisted of CD4+ T cells from blood, taken before the transplant. In DNA form, the CDR3 reads TGCGCCAGCAGTCAATCGCGGCCCCACAGGGGCTACGAGCAGTACTTC. Translating it yields CASSQSRPHRGYEQYF.